This T cell receptor (beta chain) was recovered during a study of blood T cells in healthy people across ages (dated by TCRdb to the mid-2010s). About the study as a whole: In model experiments, template switching captured about one uniquely barcoded TCR beta cDNA molecule for every two T cells. Donors were grouped into four age groups: young (average roughly 15 years), middle-aged (under 40), aged (around 66) and long-lived (over 80). Using deep sequencing normalized with unique cDNA molecular identifiers, the study measured how TCR beta repertoire diversity changes with age. For two donors (one aged 18 to 30 and one aged 80 or older), the study analyzed two additional independent replicas of 1 million unique cDNA reads from the same blood draw. Donors of different ages were randomly distributed across sequencing lanes to avoid experimental bias.

Preparation of the library involved 5' RACE. These reads were obtained on an Illumina HiSeq 2500. The second PCR ran for roughly 6 to 11 cycles and used a J-beta primer mix along with a sample-barcoded 5' primer. A template-switch 5' adaptor carrying 12 random nucleotides introduced a unique molecular identifier onto each TCR beta cDNA molecule. Each sample yielded at least 2.5 million CDR3-containing paired-end reads. All of the RNA was converted into first-strand cDNA using the Mint cDNA synthesis kit, with a TRBC-specific oligonucleotide serving as the primer. After uracil-DNA glycosylase treatment, a first 18-cycle PCR used universal primers M1SS and BC2_uni_R on all cDNA. Per the authors' processing: Each sample was normalized by randomly selecting 1 million high-quality reads, each carrying a distinct molecular identifier. Instead of being binned into consensus sequences, reads with shared molecular identifiers were discarded. MiTCR, set to a Q25 quality threshold and the strictest error-elimination algorithm, was used for CDR3 identification, clonotype clustering and error correction. A nonparametric unseen species model using Euler transformation provided a lower-bound estimate of total TCR beta diversity. TCRdb's own reprocessing of the public reads used fastp at Q25 and MiXCR and kept productive beta chains. Here each entry gathers all rows of one CDR3 protein and keeps the most common genes and DNA. The V and J calls, along with clone size, are taken from TCRdb and not from the paper's own processing. The sample profile shows roughly 680,000 distinct CDR3 sequences; more than 45% of them were found once. The top ten hold 13% of the sample.

General conclusions and limits of the study: Since profiling was done on bulk unsorted PBMCs, naive and antigen-experienced compartments could not be conclusively compared. Observed TCR beta diversity per million T cells fell roughly linearly with age, and a significant reduction was already apparent by age around 40. The long-lived group showed more naive CD4+ T cells, fewer expanded clones and increased TCR diversity than the aged group, suggesting age selection. Donor CMV infection status was unknown, potentially confounding age-related changes in expanded clonotypes. A strong correlation was found between observed TCR beta diversity and the percentage of naive T cells measured by flow cytometry. Estimates of total diversity based on one million sequenced T cells were considered lower bounds and underestimates.

In its sample, this clonotype was seen many times. What antigen it recognizes has not been identified. There are no base qualities to consult, and no much larger clone falls within one base. At the junction V is shortened by 1 base and J by 3 bases, with 13 bases in between. From the cysteine up to the phenylalanine, the CDR3 has a length of 15 residues. Here the CDR3 DNA is all that survives: 45 bases in frame from base 1. According to the germline V gene (reference sequence), CDR1 reads DFQATT and CDR2 reads SNEGSKA. Systemically healthy Caucasian individuals from Russia, some 36 in total and aged about 6 to 90 years, were included as donors. Each donor gave 8.5 to 10 milliliters of peripheral blood, collected into EDTA-treated Vacutainer tubes. Ficoll-Paque density-gradient centrifugation was used to isolate PBMCs, with at least 7 million per sample. Total RNA, at least 6 micrograms per sample, was extracted from PBMCs with Trizol reagent. Naive CD45RAhigh/CD27high T cell percentages were measured by flow cytometry on a PBMC aliquot from every donor.

This receptor was taken from an elderly woman in good health. Material: blood. The chain joins TRBV20-1 to TRBJ2-1; TRBD2 is a possible D gene, resting on 6 matching bases. This receptor carries the CDR3 CSARGGIDLYNEQFF. The DNA sequence reads TGCAGTGCTAGAGGCGGGATTGATCTCTACAATGAGCAGTTCTTC.